The 23 T cell receptor beta chains listed next were all sequenced from one sample in a study of blood T cell repertoires in COVID-19. Libraries were prepared by immunoSEQ multiplex PCR; TCRdb keeps only in-frame clonotypes and omits some of them. The repertoire holds some 270,000 clones, with approximately 89% as singletons. The sequencing sample was made of PBMCs or T cells enriched from blood (not recorded which). These receptors were obtained from a woman in her fifties or sixties who had recovered from COVID-19.

In its sample, this clone was seen once. The J gene is TRBJ1-2, the V gene TRBV5-1; unclear D gene. V lost 5 bases, J lost 1 base, and 15 bases lay in between. Germline lookup yields CDR1 SGHRS and CDR2 YFSETQ. CDR3 length: 15 amino acids. DNA for the CDR3: TGCGCCAGCAGTAGAGGGCAGCCGATTAACTATGGCTACACCTTC. Translating gives CASSRGQPINYGYTF.

The chain joins TRBV6-5 to TRBJ2-2; 8 nucleotides align to TRBD2. Germline V gene lookup returns CDR1 MNHEY and CDR2 SVGAGI. The CDR3 sequence is 15 residues long. V was pared by 5 bases and J by 4 bases, with 6 bases of the junction left unmatched. The CDR3 region is CASSHDRGGTGELFF. DNA for the CDR3: TGTGCCAGCAGTCACGACCGGGGGGGCACCGGGGAGCTGTTTTTT.

The chain uses TRBV5-5 and TRBJ1-5, with a tentative D call TRBD1 (6 bases). V lost 5 bases to trimming and J lost 0 bases, with 12 bases between them. This CDR3 has 15 amino acids. Germline V gives CDR1 SGHKS, CDR2 YYEKEE (reference sequence). The CDR3 DNA reads as TGTGCCAGCAGATCTGGACAGAATAGCAATCAGCCCCAGCATTTT. This encodes CASRSGQNSNQPQHF.

The rearrangement links TRBV5-4 to TRBJ2-3, with 12 bases matching TRBD2. Unmatched junction bases numbered 8, after V lost 4 bases and J lost 5 bases. CDR1 and CDR2 from the germline V gene are SGHNT and YYREEE (reference sequence). The CDR3 is 16 residues long. CDR3 amino acids: CASSLRLAGEGDTQYF. DNA of the CDR3: TGTGCCAGCAGCCTGCGACTAGCGGGAGAGGGAGATACGCAGTATTTT.

The CDR3 DNA sequence: TGTGCCAGCAGTTGGGGGACAGGCCGACTTGTCTACGAGCAGTACTTC. It codes for CASSWGTGRLVYEQYF. The chain joins TRBV28 to TRBJ2-7; 8 nucleotides align to TRBD1. V lost 4 bases to trimming and J lost 3 bases; unmatched junction nucleotides: 11. CDR3 length: 16 amino acids. Germline loops: CDR1 MDHEN, CDR2 SYDVKM.

The J gene is TRBJ2-2, the V gene TRBV13, with 11 bases fitting TRBD2. Germline CDR1 reads PRHDT; CDR2 reads FYEKMQ (reference sequence). The CDR3 totals 16 residues. V was pared by 2 bases and J by 7 bases, with 6 bases of the junction left unmatched. The CDR3 DNA reads TGTGCCAGCAGCTTAAGACTAGCGGGAATGTTCGGGGAGCTGTTTTTT. This translates into CASSLRLAGMFGELFF.

The J gene is TRBJ1-1, the V gene TRBV5-5, with TRBD1 matching over 8 bases. The germline CDR1 and CDR2 sequences are SGHKS and YYEKEE (reference sequence). V lost 4 bases, J lost 7 bases, and 9 bases stayed unmatched. The CDR3 covers 14 residues. The CDR3 is CASSQMDRVIEAFF. CDR3 DNA: TGTGCCAGCAGCCAGATGGACAGGGTGATTGAAGCTTTCTTT.

This sequence joins TRBV2 and TRBJ2-5, with a possible D match to TRBD2 (6 bases). The length of the CDR3 is 12 residues. Germline V lookup: CDR1 SNHLY, CDR2 FYNNEI. V was pared by 4 bases and J by 7 bases, with 10 bases between. The CDR3 DNA is TGTGCCAGCAGTGGGGAGGCCGGGACCCAGTACTTC. It codes for CASSGEAGTQYF.

This clone was observed a few times. This chain joins TRBV6-1 and TRBJ1-2; TRBD1 is a possible D gene (6 bases). This CDR3 is 14 amino acids long. V dropped 2 bases and J dropped 7 bases, with 14 bases sitting between them. CDR1 is MNHNS, CDR2 SASEGT, per germline. CDR3 DNA: TGTGCCAGCAGTGAAACAGGGAGCCTCTTTGGCTACACCTTC. Its protein is CASSETGSLFGYTF.

This clone was seen only once. The chain has TRBV30 and TRBJ1-1; D remains ambiguous. Trimming cost V 1 base and J 1 base, with 7 bases left between them. The CDR3 contains 13 residues. CDR1 and CDR2 (germline): GTSNPN, SVGIG (reference sequence). CDR3: CAWSGQPNTEAFF. CDR3 coding DNA: TGTGCCTGGAGTGGGCAACCGAACACTGAAGCTTTCTTT. The full variable domain, in which reference TRBV30 and TRBJ1-1 provide the parts outside the CDR3, is SQTIHQWPATLVQPVGSPLSLECTVEGTSNPNLYWYRQAAGRGLQLLFYSVGIGQISSEVPQNLSASRPQDRQFILSSKKLLLSDSGFYLCAWSGQPNTEAFFGQGTRLTVV.

V usage is TRBV3-1 (or the pseudogene TRBV3-2) and J usage is TRBJ2-5, with TRBD2 matching over 7 bases. Germline CDR1 reads LGHDT; CDR2 reads YNNKEL (reference sequence). The CDR3 is made up of 15 amino acids. With V trimmed by 2 bases and J by 5 bases, 8 bases remained unmatched. CDR3 sequence: CASSQLSGISETQYF. CDR3 nucleotide sequence: TGTGCCAGCAGCCAACTAAGCGGGATATCGGAGACCCAGTACTTC.

The chain carries TRBV7-9 and TRBJ1-6; D might be TRBD1 (6 bases). Germline V CDR1 and CDR2: SEHNR, FQNEAQ (reference sequence). The CDR3 sequence is 15 residues long. V lost 1 base and J 5 bases, leaving 9 bases between the germline ends. CDR3 nucleotide sequence: TGTGCCAGCAGCTTAGGGGACACCAATAATTCACCCCTCCACTTT. Protein sequence: CASSLGDTNNSPLHF. Using reference TRBV7-9 and TRBJ1-6 for the parts outside the CDR3, the full variable domain is DTGVSQNPRHKITKRGQNVTFRCDPISEHNRLYWYRQTLGQGPEFLTYFQNEAQLEKSRLLSDRFSAERPKGSFSTLEIQRTEQGDSAMYLCASSLGDTNNSPLHFGNGTRLTVT.

The chain links TRBV6-5 to TRBJ2-1; D not certain. The CDR3 length is 15 residues. The V end was cut by 2 bases, the J end by 2 bases, with 10 bases between. Per the germline V gene, CDR1 is MNHEY and CDR2 is SVGAGI. In DNA, the CDR3 is TGTGCCAGCAGTTACGGCTTCCCCACCTACAATGAGCAGTTCTTC. Translated, it gives CASSYGFPTYNEQFF.

The chain couples TRBV2 to TRBJ2-5; 7 positions match TRBD2. After removal of 6 bases from V and 3 bases from J, the junction contained 4 bases not matched to a gene. This CDR3 has 13 amino acids. Per germline, CDR1 SNHLY and CDR2 FYNNEI. CDR3 amino acids: CASSLAEEETQYF. The DNA of the CDR3 is TGTGCCAGCAGCCTAGCGGAGGAAGAGACCCAGTACTTC.

This chain links TRBV6-5 with TRBJ2-1; 8 bases fit TRBD1. V dropped 2 bases and J dropped 9; count of bases not matched to a gene: 3. The germline gives CDR1 MNHEY, CDR2 SVGAGI. CDR3 length: 13 amino acids. Here the CDR3 DNA reads TGTGCCAGCAGTTACGACAGGGGAGTTGAGCAGTTCTTC. Translation gives CASSYDRGVEQFF.

V gene TRBV7-2 combines with J gene TRBJ1-2; D perhaps matches TRBD1 (6 bases). The CDR3 consists of 16 residues. The germline CDR1 and CDR2 sequences are SGHTA and FQGNSA. Deletions cut 6 bases from V and 6 bases from J, with 23 bases between. The CDR3 loop is CASRIGGAQGAHGYTF. The CDR3 DNA is TGTGCCAGCAGAATTGGGGGGGCCCAGGGAGCTCATGGCTACACCTTC.

This clone has a handful of counts. The V call is TRBV6-2 or TRBV6-3, the J call TRBJ1-1; D gene ambiguous. V was shortened by 5 bases and J by 3 bases, with 10 bases between the two germline ends. Germline V CDR1 and CDR2: MNHEY, SVGEGT. This CDR3 region has 13 residues. The DNA for the CDR3 is TGTGCCAGCAGTCCCGGGTGGTACACTGAAGCTTTCTTT. Protein: CASSPGWYTEAFF.

This rearrangement joins TRBV7-9 to TRBJ2-3, with D maybe TRBD2 (5 bases). Germline values: CDR1 SEHNR, CDR2 FQNEAQ (reference sequence). This CDR3 contains 14 residues. V gave up 4 bases and J gave up 7 bases, with 15 bases separating them. In nucleotides, the CDR3 is TGTGCCAGCAGCTCAAGCCGCGAGGGCCATACGCAGTATTTT. It yields the protein CASSSSREGHTQYF.

The chain recombines TRBV19 with TRBJ2-1; 7 bases match TRBD1. CDR3 length equals 15 residues. V shed 6 bases, J shed 5 bases, and the junction held 10 bases outside the gene matches. Germline V lookup: CDR1 LNHDA, CDR2 SQIVND (reference sequence). CDR3 sequence reads: CASRDRQGINNEQFF. The CDR3 DNA sequence: TGTGCCAGTAGGGACCGACAGGGTATAAACAATGAGCAGTTCTTC.

The V call is TRBV19, the J call TRBJ2-7, with TRBD2 as a possible D gene (6 bases). This CDR3 region has 14 residues. CDR1 and CDR2 from the germline V gene are LNHDA and SQIVND (reference sequence). Trimming cost V 5 bases and J 4 bases, with 15 bases left between them. Written as DNA, the CDR3 is TGTGCCAGTAGTCGGGCAGGAGGGGCTTACGAGCAGTACTTC. Amino acids: CASSRAGGAYEQYF.

V and J are TRBV29-1 and TRBJ1-6; D gene ambiguous. Germline assignment: CDR1 SQVTM and CDR2 ANQGSEA. Trimming cost V 5 bases and J 7 bases, with 15 bases left between them. The CDR3 runs to 14 residues. CDR3 DNA sequence: TGCAGCGTTTCATCCGGGGAGGTGAATTCACCCCTCCACTTT. This codes for CSVSSGEVNSPLHF.

This clone appeared once. V gene TRBV28 combines with J gene TRBJ1-5; perhaps TRBD1 as D (5 bases). There are 14 residues in the CDR3. V lost 4 bases to trimming and J lost 7 bases, with 14 bases between them. Germline CDR1 reads MDHEN; CDR2 reads SYDVKM. CDR3 amino acids: CASSWRQQQQPQHF. CDR3 bases: TGTGCCAGCAGTTGGAGACAGCAGCAACAGCCCCAGCATTTT.

This clone was seen a handful of times. The DNA is omitted, as the CDR3 cannot be located on it reliably, and the CDR3 follows TCRdb's listing. V is TRBV2 and J is TRBJ1-6. The CDR3 has 14 residues if both end residues are counted. In germline, CDR1 is SNHLY, CDR2 FYNNEI. The chain's CDR3 is CASILEASWGALHF.